Included here is one T cell receptor beta chain sequence, with context. It has no known antigen specificity. There are no base qualities to consult, and no much larger clone falls within one base. The entry originates in a study of cytomegalovirus exposure and HLA in healthy donors (dated by TCRdb to 2017 to 2019). Some background on the complete study: A later analysis indicated that the 130 or so validation repertoires were generated on the platform also employed for the approximately 670 repertoires of the first cohort. A separate validation cohort of over a hundred different subjects was used in addition to the approximately 700-subject first cohort. To predict cytomegalovirus infection status, the study combined high-throughput TCR immunosequencing, statistical association of individual TCRs with disease status, and machine learning. The study was designed to test whether signatures of past pathogen exposure could be identified by cataloging public T cell receptors.

Separate from the approximately 700-subject first cohort, the validation cohort of roughly 110 subjects was the group to which the donors belonged. Broader findings and caveats from the paper: Across donors, most TCR sequences were observed very rarely, whereas some public TCRs were present in many individuals. In vitro tests confirmed that three of the cytomegalovirus-associated TCR beta chains recognize cytomegalovirus antigens. In the study, approximately 160 TCR beta chains were listed as associated with cytomegalovirus. The classifier was reported to diagnose cytomegalovirus status with high specificity and sensitivity in both the original and validation cohorts. The authors suggested that the approach could potentially be generalized to other disease states and immunological phenotypes. In a later analysis, TCRs clustered in the first cohort were found to also tend to co-occur in the 130 or so validation repertoires, with approximately 94% of cluster scores above 0. The validation cohort had no HLA typing available for a later analysis, so co-occurrence within that cohort was assessed over all 120 or so repertoires.

Library prep was done by the immunoSEQ multiplex PCR assay. In the paper's pipeline: To diagnose cytomegalovirus status from the catalog of TCR beta chain sequences, a statistical classification framework was built. TCRdb holds this immuneACCESS table with in-frame rearrangements only. Some clones are missing; in checked studies, unresolved V genes explain under half, and the rest has no known cause. V and J calls and clone size are copied from that table; D and trimming were computed from the DNA. The sample yields 300,000 to 450,000 clones; approximately 90% were counted once. The ten largest make up 0.83% of the sample. Relative to germline, V is missing 3 bases and J is missing 9 bases, with 5 bases of the junction outside any gene match. CDR1 and CDR2, looked up from the germline V gene, are SGDLS and YYNGEE. From the cysteine through the phenylalanine, the CDR3 covers 14 amino acids. Only the CDR3 DNA stays, 42 bases, in frame from base 1.

Input material: PBMCs. This clonotype was sampled from a woman aged 18-35 years in good health and CMV-seronegative. Rearrangement joined TRBV9 to TRBJ1-6, with TRBD1 identical over 8 junction bases. CDR3 protein: CASSGSGQGSPLHF. In nucleotides, the sequence is TGTGCCAGCAGCGGCAGCGGACAGGGTTCACCCCTCCACTTT.